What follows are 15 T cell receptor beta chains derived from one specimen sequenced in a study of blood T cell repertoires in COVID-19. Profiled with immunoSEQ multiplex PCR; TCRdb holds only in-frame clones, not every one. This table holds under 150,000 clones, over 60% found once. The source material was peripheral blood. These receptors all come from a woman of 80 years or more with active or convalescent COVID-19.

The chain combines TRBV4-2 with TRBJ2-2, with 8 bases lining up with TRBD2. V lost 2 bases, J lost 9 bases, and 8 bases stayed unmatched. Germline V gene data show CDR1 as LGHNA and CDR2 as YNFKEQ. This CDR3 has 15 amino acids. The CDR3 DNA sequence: TGTGCCAGCAGCCAATCCTCCGCGGGGGGCCGGGAGCTGTTTTTT. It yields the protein CASSQSSAGGRELFF.

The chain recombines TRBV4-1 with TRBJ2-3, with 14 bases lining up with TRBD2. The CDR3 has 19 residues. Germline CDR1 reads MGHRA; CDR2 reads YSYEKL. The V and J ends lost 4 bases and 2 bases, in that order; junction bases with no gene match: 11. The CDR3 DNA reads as TGCGCCAGCAGCCGAGGACTAGCGGGGGGCCCTATCCCCACAGATACGCAGTATTTT. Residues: CASSRGLAGGPIPTDTQYF.

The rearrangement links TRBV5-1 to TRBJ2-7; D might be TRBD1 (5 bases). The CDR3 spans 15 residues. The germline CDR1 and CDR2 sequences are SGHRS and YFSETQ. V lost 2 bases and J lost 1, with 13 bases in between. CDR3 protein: CASSFRGRGSYEQYF. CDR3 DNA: TGCGCCAGCAGCTTTAGGGGAAGAGGTTCCTACGAGCAGTACTTC.

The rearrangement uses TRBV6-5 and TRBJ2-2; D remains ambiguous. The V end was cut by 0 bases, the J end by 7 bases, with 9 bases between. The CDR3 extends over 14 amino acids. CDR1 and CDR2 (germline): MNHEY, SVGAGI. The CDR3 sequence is CASSYSLVGGELFF. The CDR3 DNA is TGTGCCAGCAGTTACTCCCTAGTCGGCGGGGAGCTGTTTTTT.

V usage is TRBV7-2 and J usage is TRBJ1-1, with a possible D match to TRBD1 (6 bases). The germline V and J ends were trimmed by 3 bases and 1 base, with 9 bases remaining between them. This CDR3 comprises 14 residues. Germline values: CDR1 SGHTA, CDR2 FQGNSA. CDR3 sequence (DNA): TGTGCCAGCAGCTTTGACAGGTCGAACACTGAAGCTTTCTTT. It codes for CASSFDRSNTEAFF.

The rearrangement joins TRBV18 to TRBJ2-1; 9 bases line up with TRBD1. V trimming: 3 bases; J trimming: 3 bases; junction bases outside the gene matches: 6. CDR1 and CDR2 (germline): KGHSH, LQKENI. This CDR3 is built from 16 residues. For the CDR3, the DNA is TGTGCCAGCTCACCGGCCCCGACAGGGGGCTACAATGAGCAGTTCTTC. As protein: CASSPAPTGGYNEQFF.

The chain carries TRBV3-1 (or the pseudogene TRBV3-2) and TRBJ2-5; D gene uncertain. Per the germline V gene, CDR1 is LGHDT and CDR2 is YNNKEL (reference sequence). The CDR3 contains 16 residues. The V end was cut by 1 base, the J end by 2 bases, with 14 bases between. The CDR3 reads CASSQGAVGPQETQYF. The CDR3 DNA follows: TGTGCCAGCAGCCAAGGGGCAGTCGGCCCACAAGAGACCCAGTACTTC.

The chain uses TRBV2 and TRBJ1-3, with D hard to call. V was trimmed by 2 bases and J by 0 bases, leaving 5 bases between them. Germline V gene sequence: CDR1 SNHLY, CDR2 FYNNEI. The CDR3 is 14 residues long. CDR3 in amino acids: CASSENLSGNTIYF. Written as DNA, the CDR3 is TGTGCCAGCAGTGAAAATCTCTCTGGAAACACCATATATTTT.

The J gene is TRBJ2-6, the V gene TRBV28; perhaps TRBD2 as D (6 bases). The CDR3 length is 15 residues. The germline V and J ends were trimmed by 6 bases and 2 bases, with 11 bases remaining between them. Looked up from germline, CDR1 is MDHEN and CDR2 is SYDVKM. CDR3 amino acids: CASSQGGAGANVLTF. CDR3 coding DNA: TGTGCCAGCAGCCAGGGCGGGGCTGGGGCCAACGTCCTGACTTTC.

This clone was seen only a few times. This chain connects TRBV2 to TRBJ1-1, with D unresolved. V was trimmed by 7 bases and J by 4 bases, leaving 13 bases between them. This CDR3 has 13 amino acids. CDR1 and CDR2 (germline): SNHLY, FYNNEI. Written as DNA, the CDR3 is TGTGCCAGCACGGAGGAAGTCGGCACTGAAGCTTTCTTT. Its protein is CASTEEVGTEAFF.

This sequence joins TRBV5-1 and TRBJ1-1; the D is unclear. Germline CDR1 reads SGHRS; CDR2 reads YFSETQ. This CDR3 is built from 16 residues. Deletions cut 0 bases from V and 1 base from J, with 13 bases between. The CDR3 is CASSLAFADENTEAFF. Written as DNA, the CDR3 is TGCGCCAGCAGCTTGGCCTTTGCAGATGAGAACACTGAAGCTTTCTTT.

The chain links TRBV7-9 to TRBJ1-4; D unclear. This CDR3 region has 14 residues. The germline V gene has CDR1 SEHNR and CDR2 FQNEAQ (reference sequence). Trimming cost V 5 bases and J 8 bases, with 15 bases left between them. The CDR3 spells CASSLREGTEKLFF. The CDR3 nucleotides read TGTGCCAGCAGCCTGAGGGAAGGAACGGAAAAACTGTTTTTT.

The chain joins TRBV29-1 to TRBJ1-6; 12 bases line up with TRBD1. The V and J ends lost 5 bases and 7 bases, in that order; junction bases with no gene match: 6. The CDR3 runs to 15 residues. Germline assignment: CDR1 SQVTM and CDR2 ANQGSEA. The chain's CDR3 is CSVRDRGLRNSPLHF. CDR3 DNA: TGCAGCGTTCGGGACAGGGGGCTTCGGAATTCACCCCTCCACTTT.

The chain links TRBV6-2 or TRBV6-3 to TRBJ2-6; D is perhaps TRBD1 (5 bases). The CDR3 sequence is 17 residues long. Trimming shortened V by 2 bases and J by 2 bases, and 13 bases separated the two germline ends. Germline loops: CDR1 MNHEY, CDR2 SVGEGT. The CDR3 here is CASSYQGKVAGANVLTF. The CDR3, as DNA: TGTGCCAGCAGTTACCAGGGAAAAGTGGCTGGGGCCAACGTCCTGACTTTC.

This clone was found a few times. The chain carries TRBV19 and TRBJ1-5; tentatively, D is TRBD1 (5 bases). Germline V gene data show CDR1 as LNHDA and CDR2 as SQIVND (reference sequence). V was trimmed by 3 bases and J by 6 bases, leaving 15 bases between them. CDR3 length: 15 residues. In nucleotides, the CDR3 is TGTGCCAGTAGTATCGGAGACAGTTGGGGTCAGCCCCAGCATTTT. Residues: CASSIGDSWGQPQHF.